This T cell receptor beta chain was profiled in a study of early T cells in non-severe SARS-CoV-2 infection. TCRdb reprocessed the 5' RACE reads via MiXCR and lists one record per CDR3 protein. The sample lists about 76,000 distinct CDR3 sequences, about 11% occurring once. The sample taken for sequencing was whole blood. This sequence was found in an adult who was a healthcare worker with PCR-confirmed SARS-CoV-2 infection or an uninfected control (not recorded which).

CDR3 in amino acids: CASSTGKVDEKLFF. The CDR3 region has the DNA TGTGCCAGCAGTACCGGGAAAGTGGATGAAAAACTGTTTTTT. J is TRBJ1-4 and V is TRBV6-2 or TRBV6-3; D unclear. The germline CDR1 and CDR2 sequences are MNHEY and SVGEGT. V was pared by 5 bases and J by 6 bases, with 13 bases between. The CDR3 loop spans 14 amino acids.